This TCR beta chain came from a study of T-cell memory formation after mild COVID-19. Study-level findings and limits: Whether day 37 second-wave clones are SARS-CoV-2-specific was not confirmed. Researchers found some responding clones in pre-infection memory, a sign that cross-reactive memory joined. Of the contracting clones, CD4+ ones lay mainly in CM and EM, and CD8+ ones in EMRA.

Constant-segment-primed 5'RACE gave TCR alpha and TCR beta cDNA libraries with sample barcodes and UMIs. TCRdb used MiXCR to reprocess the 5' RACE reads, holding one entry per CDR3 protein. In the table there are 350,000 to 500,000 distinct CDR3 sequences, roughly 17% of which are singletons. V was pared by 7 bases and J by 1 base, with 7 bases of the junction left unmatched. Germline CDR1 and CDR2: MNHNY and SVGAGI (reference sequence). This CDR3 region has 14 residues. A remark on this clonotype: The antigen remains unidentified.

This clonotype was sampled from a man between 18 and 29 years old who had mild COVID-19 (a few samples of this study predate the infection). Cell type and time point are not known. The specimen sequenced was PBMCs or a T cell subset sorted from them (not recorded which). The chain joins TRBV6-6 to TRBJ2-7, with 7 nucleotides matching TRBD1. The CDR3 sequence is CASNPGQVSYEQYF. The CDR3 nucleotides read TGTGCCAGCAACCCCGGACAGGTGTCCTACGAGCAGTACTTC.